Presented here are 18 T cell receptor beta chains from one specimen sequenced in a study of blood T cell repertoires in COVID-19. This table comes from immunoSEQ multiplex PCR, and its TCRdb copy is limited to in-frame clones, with some not included. Counted here are over 75,000 clones, roughly 79% occurring once; the ten biggest clones make up more than 15%. The sample was peripheral blood. These receptor sequences come from a human donor in a cohort sampled during active COVID-19.

This clone came up a few times. This chain connects TRBV12-3 or TRBV12-4 to TRBJ2-7, with TRBD1 identical over 7 bases. CDR3 length equals 13 residues. V gave up 6 bases and J gave up 3 bases; unmatched junction bases: 5. The CDR3 protein is CASRPTGFYEQYF. CDR3 DNA: TGTGCCAGCAGACCGACAGGGTTCTACGAGCAGTACTTC.

This chain uses TRBV11-2 with TRBJ2-1; D uncertain. Germline lookup yields CDR1 SGHAT and CDR2 FQNNGV. Trimming pared 2 bases from V and 9 bases from J, leaving 11 bases between. This CDR3 has 13 residues. CDR3 sequence (DNA): TGTGCCAGCAGCTTACGCTTAAACAGTGAGCAGTTCTTC. Its protein is CASSLRLNSEQFF. The variable domain in full, completed from reference TRBV11-2 and TRBJ2-1, reads EAGVAQSPRYKIIEKRQSVAFWCNPISGHATLYWYQQILGQGPKLLIQFQNNGVVDDSQLPKDRFSAERLKGVDSTLKIQPAKLEDSAVYLCASSLRLNSEQFFGPGTRLTVL.

V is TRBV10-3 and J is TRBJ2-2; D possibly corresponds to TRBD2 (6 bases). Trimming shortened V by 0 bases and J by 0 bases, and 8 bases separated the two germline ends. The CDR3 spans 16 residues. CDR1 and CDR2 (germline): ENHRY, SYGVKD. CDR3 region: CAISESGGSNTGELFF. The CDR3 coding sequence is TGTGCCATCAGTGAGTCCGGGGGTTCGAACACCGGGGAGCTGTTTTTT.

This clone has more than one count but fewer than ten. This rearrangement joins TRBV27 to TRBJ1-4; D gene ambiguous. The CDR3 loop spans 14 amino acids. Trimming took off 9 bases at V and 7 bases at J, with 18 bases between the two ends. CDR1 and CDR2 (germline): MNHEY, SMNVEV (reference sequence). CDR3 loop: CASTFVFGGEKLFF. CDR3 DNA: TGTGCCAGTACTTTTGTTTTCGGAGGTGAAAAACTGTTTTTT.

The rearrangement links TRBV28 to TRBJ1-5; D is uncertain. Germline CDR1 and CDR2: MDHEN and SYDVKM. The CDR3 covers 14 residues. The V gene lost 8 bases and the J gene lost 0 bases, with 11 bases spanning the gap. DNA of the CDR3: TGTGCCAGCGTCTCAGCGGATAGCAATCAGCCCCAGCATTTT. Its protein is CASVSADSNQPQHF.

J is TRBJ2-4 and V is TRBV7-2, with D perhaps TRBD2 (6 bases). The V and J ends lost 5 bases and 8 bases respectively, with 19 bases between them. The germline gives CDR1 SGHTA, CDR2 FQGNSA. This CDR3 spans 15 amino acids. CDR3 in amino acids: CASSHIRRETDIQYF. The CDR3 region has the DNA TGTGCCAGCAGCCACATCAGGAGGGAGACGGACATTCAGTACTTC.

This clone turned up a few times. The chain recombines TRBV6-1 with TRBJ2-2; D may be TRBD2 (6 bases). The germline gives CDR1 MNHNS, CDR2 SASEGT. The CDR3 has 13 amino acids. Trimming stripped 7 bases from V and 4 bases from J, with 10 bases between. The CDR3 DNA reads as TGTGCCAGCACACTGGGAGGCACCGGGGAGCTGTTTTTT. Its protein is CASTLGGTGELFF.

The chain couples TRBV10-3 to TRBJ1-2; TRBD1 aligns across 9 bases. V trimming: 3 bases; J trimming: 6 bases; junction bases outside the gene matches: 8. This CDR3 contains 15 residues. Germline V gene data show CDR1 as ENHRY and CDR2 as SYGVKD. The CDR3 nucleotides are TGTGCCATCAGTGACTCGGGACAGGGTCTGGATGGCTACACCTTC. It is translated as CAISDSGQGLDGYTF.

The chain joins TRBV11-2 to TRBJ1-6, with TRBD1 matching 8 bases. The V gene end was trimmed by 4 bases and the J gene end by 11 bases; junction bases not matched to a gene: 10. CDR1 SGHAT and CDR2 FQNNGV come from the germline V gene. This CDR3 comprises 15 residues. CDR3 sequence (DNA): TGTGCCAGCAGCTCACGACAGGGGAGTTCGACACCCCTCCACTTT. Its translation is CASSSRQGSSTPLHF.

As to this clone: An end of the junction differs from the germline gene, which may be a read error. The CDR3 region has the DNA TGTGCCAGCAGCCTATCCTCCGAGCAGTACTTC. Its translation: CASSLSSEQYF. This chain joins TRBV11-1 and TRBJ2-7; D is undetermined. Germline assignment: CDR1 SGHAT and CDR2 FQDESV (reference sequence). The CDR3 covers 11 residues. The complete variable domain, with remaining parts taken from reference TRBV11-1 and TRBJ2-7, reads EAEVAQSPRYKITEKSQAVAFWCDPISGHATLYWYRQILGQGPELLVQFQDESVVDDSQLPKDRFSAERLKGVDSTLKIQPAELGDSAMYLCASSLSSEQYFGPGTRLTVT.

The chain joins TRBV6-6 to TRBJ2-2, with D tentatively TRBD2 (6 bases). Trimming left V 0 bases short and J 6 bases short, with 8 bases between. Germline lookup yields CDR1 MNHNY and CDR2 SVGAGI (reference sequence). The CDR3 is 14 residues long. In DNA, the CDR3 is TGTGCCAGCAGTTACTCAAGGGAGGCCGGGGAGCTGTTTTTT. It translates to CASSYSREAGELFF.

The J gene is TRBJ2-2, the V gene TRBV9; the match to TRBD1 covers 7 bases. The CDR3 sequence is 15 residues long. The J segment lost 6 bases and the V segment lost 4 bases, leaving 9 bases of the junction unmatched. CDR1 and CDR2 from the germline V gene are SGDLS and YYNGEE. The CDR3 nucleotides are TGTGCCAGCAGCCGGGACAGTGTTGGCCCCGGGGAGCTGTTTTTT. This translates into CASSRDSVGPGELFF.

At least ten counts were recorded for this clone. V and J are TRBV27 and TRBJ2-1; tentatively, D is TRBD2 (5 bases). Trimming left V 2 bases short and J 0 bases short, with 5 bases between. Per the germline V gene, CDR1 is MNHEY and CDR2 is SMNVEV (reference sequence). The CDR3 extends over 14 amino acids. The CDR3 region is CASSLSGSYNEQFF. The DNA for the CDR3 is TGTGCCAGCAGTTTAAGCGGCTCCTACAATGAGCAGTTCTTC.

This clone was counted only a few times. The rearrangement links TRBV27 to TRBJ2-1; 9 bases line up with TRBD2. The CDR3 sequence is 16 residues long. CDR1 is MNHEY, CDR2 SMNVEV, per germline (reference sequence). Trimming at V came to 6 bases and at J to 2 bases, leaving 8 bases not matched to a gene. The CDR3 sequence is CASRLSAGGAYNEQFF. CDR3 in DNA: TGTGCCAGCAGGTTGAGCGCGGGGGGGGCCTACAATGAGCAGTTCTTC.

V and J are TRBV14 and TRBJ2-7, with 8 bases fitting TRBD1. With V trimmed by 4 bases and J by 3 bases, 8 bases remained unmatched. Looked up from germline, CDR1 is SGHDN and CDR2 is FVKESK. The CDR3 has 15 amino acids. The CDR3 sequence: CASSLGGTGLYEQYF. The CDR3 DNA reads as TGTGCCAGCAGCCTAGGGGGGACAGGCCTCTACGAGCAGTACTTC.

The chain has TRBV20-1 and TRBJ1-5; the D is unclear. The CDR3 sequence is 15 residues long. With 3 bases removed from V and 9 bases from J, the gap between germline ends came to 21 bases. Per the germline V gene, CDR1 is DFQATT and CDR2 is SNEGSKA (reference sequence). In nucleotides, the CDR3 is TGCAGTGCTAGTAACAGAGTAAGCAATCAAGGGCCCCAGCATTTT. This sequence encodes CSASNRVSNQGPQHF.

This chain uses TRBV14 with TRBJ1-1; D possibly corresponds to TRBD1 (6 bases). Germline-derived CDR1 and CDR2 are SGHDN and FVKESK. This CDR3 spans 15 amino acids. Trimming removed 3 bases from V and 3 bases from J, with 14 bases in between. The CDR3 nucleotides read TGTGCCAGCAGCCAGGTTCTCAGGGGAGACACTGAAGCTTTCTTT. It translates to CASSQVLRGDTEAFF.

The V gene is TRBV28, the J gene TRBJ1-3; TRBD1 aligns across 8 bases. Trimming at V came to 4 bases and at J to 7 bases, leaving 6 bases not matched to a gene. The CDR3 is made up of 14 amino acids. Germline V gives CDR1 MDHEN, CDR2 SYDVKM. For the CDR3, the DNA is TGTGCCAGCAGTTCTGAGAGACAGGGGAACACCATATATTTT. Protein sequence: CASSSERQGNTIYF.